Described below is a single T cell receptor beta chain sequence and its context. Antigen: not known. The data were obtained in a study of response to subunit inactivated influenza vaccine. Broader study findings: New T cells are recruited in small numbers by each seasonal influenza vaccination, according to the authors' suggestion.

The CDR3 has 17 amino acids. Trimming pared 5 bases from V and 1 base from J, leaving 20 bases between. Germline loops: CDR1 SEHNR, CDR2 FQNEAQ (reference sequence). One entry per CDR3 protein, called by TCRdb with MiXCR from the RT-PCR reads. The sample carries 500,000 to 600,000 distinct CDR3 sequences, approximately 7.1% recorded once. This TCR derives from a man aged 50-75 years who received an inactivated influenza vaccine. The gene calls are TRBV7-9 and TRBJ1-1; D perhaps matches TRBD1 (5 bases). Sequences were derived from PBMCs from blood, sampled 23 months after vaccination. CDR3 region: CASSPPPSGLPNTEAFF. The DNA of the CDR3 is TGTGCCAGCAGCCCCCCCCCGTCGGGACTCCCGAACACTGAAGCTTTCTTT.